Listed below are T cell receptor beta chains from one sample, sequenced in a study of control samples from healthy donors and cancer patients. The repertoire was sequenced with immunoSEQ multiplex PCR; TCRdb's copy has only in-frame clones and lacks some. Seen here are 90,000 or so clones, 88% observed once, and the top ten hold roughly an eighth. Sequenced sample: blood. The receptors come from a woman in her seventies in good health. The CDR3 runs from the conserved cysteine through the conserved F or W. Fields, in order: J gene, V gene, clone size, D gene, CDR3 DNA, CDR3 protein. D genes are given only for firm matches. Not every row has a clone size; where given, it reads once, few, many or a size class.

j_call: TRBJ1-5; v_call: TRBV19; clone_size: .; d_call: .; cdr3_nt: TGTGCCAGTAGTTTGGCGGATCAGCCCCAGCATTTT; cdr3_aa: CASSLADQPQHF
j_call: TRBJ1-5; v_call: TRBV6-6; clone_size: .; d_call: .; cdr3_nt: TGTGCCAGCAGTTACGAGGGGTATCAGCCCCAGCATTTT; cdr3_aa: CASSYEGYQPQHF
j_call: TRBJ2-7; v_call: TRBV21-1; clone_size: .; d_call: .; cdr3_nt: TGTGCCAGCAGCAAAGACAGGGCAGAGGCCTTGGACGCTCTCTACGAGCAGTACTTC; cdr3_aa: CASSKDRAEALDALYEQYF
j_call: TRBJ2-3; v_call: TRBV4-1; clone_size: .; d_call: TRBD1; cdr3_nt: TGCGCCAGCAGCCAGGAGCGGGACAGGGGGGATACGCAGTATTTT; cdr3_aa: CASSQERDRGDTQYF
j_call: TRBJ2-3; v_call: TRBV6-5; clone_size: .; d_call: .; cdr3_nt: TGTGCCAGCACCGCGGACGGGCAAGGGCGAGATACGCAGTATTTT; cdr3_aa: CASTADGQGRDTQYF
j_call: TRBJ1-2; v_call: TRBV2; clone_size: .; d_call: .; cdr3_nt: TGTGCCAGCTTACTGGGCCGGGGCCTCAACTATGGCTACACCTTC; cdr3_aa: CASLLGRGLNYGYTF
j_call: TRBJ2-1; v_call: TRBV5-6; clone_size: .; d_call: TRBD2; cdr3_nt: TGTGCCAGCAGCTTCCCGACTAGCGGGGGGTACAATGAGCAGTTCTTC; cdr3_aa: CASSFPTSGGYNEQFF
j_call: TRBJ2-4; v_call: TRBV6-4; clone_size: .; d_call: .; cdr3_nt: TGTGCCAGCAGTGAGAGGCGCGGAAACATTCAGTACTTC; cdr3_aa: CASSERRGNIQYF
j_call: TRBJ1-1; v_call: TRBV18; clone_size: .; d_call: .; cdr3_nt: TGTGCCAGCTCACCCCGGACAGATCTGAACACTGAAGCTTTCTTT; cdr3_aa: CASSPRTDLNTEAFF
j_call: TRBJ1-1; v_call: TRBV30; clone_size: .; d_call: .; cdr3_nt: TGTGCCTGGATGGGAAACACTGAAGCTTTCTTT; cdr3_aa: CAWMGNTEAFF
j_call: TRBJ1-5; v_call: TRBV27; clone_size: .; d_call: .; cdr3_nt: TGTGCCAGCAGTTCAGGAGGCAATCAGCCCCAGCATTTT; cdr3_aa: CASSSGGNQPQHF
j_call: TRBJ2-3; v_call: TRBV19; clone_size: .; d_call: TRBD1; cdr3_nt: TGTGCCAGTAGTATCCCCAGGGGGCAGACAGATACGCAGTATTTT; cdr3_aa: CASSIPRGQTDTQYF
j_call: TRBJ1-4; v_call: TRBV6-4; clone_size: once; d_call: .; cdr3_nt: TGTGCCAGCAGACCTTCAGGCCTAGGGATGAATAAACTGTTTTTT; cdr3_aa: CASRPSGLGMNKLFF
j_call: TRBJ2-1; v_call: TRBV7-2; clone_size: .; d_call: TRBD2; cdr3_nt: TGTGCCAGCAGCCCTCTGGGACTAGCGGGAAATGAGCAGTTCTTC; cdr3_aa: CASSPLGLAGNEQFF
j_call: TRBJ1-1; v_call: TRBV30; clone_size: .; d_call: TRBD1; cdr3_nt: TGTGCCTCCACCGGGACAGGGAAGACTGAAGCTTTCTTT; cdr3_aa: CASTGTGKTEAFF
j_call: TRBJ2-3; v_call: TRBV25-1; clone_size: few; d_call: TRBD1; cdr3_nt: TGTGCCAGCAGTGAACGGACAGGGCCTAGCACAGATACGCAGTATTTT; cdr3_aa: CASSERTGPSTDTQYF
j_call: TRBJ1-2; v_call: TRBV6-6; clone_size: .; d_call: TRBD1; cdr3_nt: TGTGCCCACCGGACAGGATCTAACTATGGCTACACCTTC; cdr3_aa: CAHRTGSNYGYTF
j_call: TRBJ1-2; v_call: TRBV29-1; clone_size: .; d_call: .; cdr3_nt: TGCAGCGCCGGGGACTATGGCTACACCTTC; cdr3_aa: CSAGDYGYTF
j_call: TRBJ2-5; v_call: TRBV11-1; clone_size: .; d_call: .; cdr3_nt: TGTGCCAGCAGCTTGGACAGAGAGACCCAGTACTTC; cdr3_aa: CASSLDRETQYF
j_call: TRBJ1-2; v_call: TRBV11-2; clone_size: .; d_call: TRBD1; cdr3_nt: TGTGCCAGCGGTAAGGGACAGTGGGCTGGCTACACCTTC; cdr3_aa: CASGKGQWAGYTF
j_call: TRBJ2-2; v_call: TRBV19; clone_size: .; d_call: .; cdr3_nt: TGTGCCAGTAGTCTACTAACGAACACCGGGGAGCTGTTTTTT; cdr3_aa: CASSLLTNTGELFF
j_call: TRBJ1-2; v_call: TRBV10-1; clone_size: .; d_call: .; cdr3_nt: TGCGCCAGCAGTGAGGGAGGTAGCTATGGCTACACCTTC; cdr3_aa: CASSEGGSYGYTF